A selection of T cell receptor beta chains follows, all from one sample in a study of T cell responses to AZD1222 COVID-19 vaccine. Clones were sequenced by immunoSEQ multiplex PCR, and TCRdb holds only the in-frame ones, with some missing. This repertoire shows 120,000 or so clones, 85% to 90% found once; its top ten account for about 7.1%. This material consisted of peripheral blood, taken 28 days after the second AZD1222 dose. All receptors come from an adult who received the AZD1222 COVID-19 vaccine. The CDR3 runs from the conserved cysteine through the conserved F or W. Each record gives: V gene, J gene, clone size, D gene, CDR3 DNA, CDR3 protein. The D gene is left open where the match is weak. The size of a clone is reported for some rows only, either as once, few or many, or as a class for expanded clones.

TRBV30	TRBJ2-5	once	.	TGTGCCTGGAGCCTAGGGAGCAGCCAAGAGACCCAGTACTTC	CAWSLGSSQETQYF
TRBV6-6	TRBJ1-1	.	.	TGTGCCAGCAGTTACTCGTTTACAGGAATGAACACTGAAGCTTTCTTT	CASSYSFTGMNTEAFF
TRBV6-2/TRBV6-3	TRBJ2-5	medium-sized	TRBD2	TGTGCCAGCAGTTACCAGGAAGCGTCTAGCGGGAGGGCCCTGCACTTC	CASSYQEASSGRALHF
TRBV15	TRBJ2-1	.	.	TGTGCCACCAGCAGAGGCGGTGTGGGCGGTGAGCAGTTCTTC	CATSRGGVGGEQFF
TRBV6-5	TRBJ1-2	.	TRBD1	TGTGCCAGCAGTCCCGGACAGGGTCATAACTATGGCTACACCTTC	CASSPGQGHNYGYTF
TRBV7-8	TRBJ2-7	.	TRBD1	TGTGCCAGCAGCGAGACAGGGAACTCCTACGAGCAGTACTTC	CASSETGNSYEQYF
TRBV11-2	TRBJ1-2	.	.	TGTGCCAGCAGGGCCACAGGGTTTGGGGTATATGGCTACACCTTC	CASRATGFGVYGYTF
TRBV15	TRBJ1-2	.	.	TGTGCCACCAGCTGGGACCCCGGGGGGGGCGCAGCAGTGGGCGGCTACACCTTC	CATSWDPGGGAAVGGYTF
TRBV6-2/TRBV6-3	TRBJ2-5	few	TRBD2	TGTGCCAGCAGTCACGGGACTAGCGACCAAGAGACCCAGTACTTC	CASSHGTSDQETQYF
TRBV19	TRBJ2-7	.	TRBD2	TGTGCCAGTAGTATGTTCGGGACTGGGACTAGCGGGAGGGCCGAAGAGCAGTACTTC	CASSMFGTGTSGRAEEQYF
TRBV29-1	TRBJ2-2	.	.	TGCAGCGTTGAAGATCCCCGGGACTCAAACACCGGGGAGCTGTTTTTT	CSVEDPRDSNTGELFF
TRBV2	TRBJ2-1	.	.	TGTGCCAGCAGTGTAGCCAATGAGCAGTTCTTC	CASSVANEQFF
TRBV11-3	TRBJ1-4	.	TRBD1	TGTGCCAGCAGTCAAGGGACAGGAGCAACTAATGAAAAACTGTTTTTT	CASSQGTGATNEKLFF
TRBV29-1	TRBJ1-2	.	.	TGCAGCGTTGGAACGACAAACTATGGCTACACCTTC	CSVGTTNYGYTF
TRBV30	TRBJ2-5	.	.	TGTGCCTGGAGTGTACTAGGGGGCCAAGAGACCCAGTACTTC	CAWSVLGGQETQYF
TRBV25-1	TRBJ2-7	.	TRBD1	TGTGCCAGCAGTCCTTATCCGGGACAGGGGAGCCACGAGCAGTACTTC	CASSPYPGQGSHEQYF
TRBV28	TRBJ2-7	.	TRBD1	TGTGCCAGCGGGGCCGGGACAGGGGGTTCCTACGAGCAGTACTTC	CASGAGTGGSYEQYF
TRBV5-4	TRBJ2-1	once	TRBD2	TGTGCCAGCAGCTTGGAGGCGGGGCGGGGGAGCTCCTACAATGAGCAGTTCTTC	CASSLEAGRGSSYNEQFF
TRBV6-5	TRBJ2-7	.	TRBD1	TGTGCCAGCAGTTACTTCGAACAGGGACAGTACTACGAGCAGTACTTC	CASSYFEQGQYYEQYF
TRBV3-1/TRBV3-2	TRBJ1-5	.	TRBD1	TGTGCCAGCAGCCCCCGGACAGGGGTTATGTTATATCGCAATCAGCCCCAGCATTTT	CASSPRTGVMLYRNQPQHF
TRBV11-2	TRBJ1-2	few	.	TGTGCCAGCAGCTCCCTCCGGGGTACCTATGGCTACACCTTC	CASSSLRGTYGYTF
TRBV2	TRBJ2-6	.	.	TGTGCCAGCAGCCCTTTCCCCGGCACTGGGGCCAACGTCCTGACTTTC	CASSPFPGTGANVLTF
TRBV12-3/TRBV12-4	TRBJ2-1	.	.	TGTGCCAGCAGACTTGACGGAATCAATGAGCAGTTCTTC	CASRLDGINEQFF
TRBV5-4	TRBJ2-1	few	TRBD2	TGTGCCAGCAGCTTGTGGGGACTAACTCCCCATGAGCAGTTCTTC	CASSLWGLTPHEQFF
TRBV7-3	TRBJ2-5	.	TRBD2	TGTGCCAGCGGACAGCGGGGGAGCCAAGAGACCCAGTACTTC	CASGQRGSQETQYF
TRBV6-5	TRBJ1-2	few	.	TGTGCCAGCAGTTACTCGATCCGTCCAGGGCCTGGCTACACCTTC	CASSYSIRPGPGYTF
TRBV5-1	TRBJ2-5	.	.	TGCGCCAGCAGCTTGGCGGGGTGGGAACAAGAGACCCAGTACTTC	CASSLAGWEQETQYF
TRBV19	TRBJ1-6	few	TRBD1	TGTGCCAGTGGGGGGGACAGAGAGTATTCACCCCTCCACTTT	CASGGDREYSPLHF
TRBV4-1	TRBJ2-2	.	.	TGCGCCAGCAGCCAAGATGGCAGGGCCACCGGGGAGCTGTTTTTT	CASSQDGRATGELFF
TRBV12-3/TRBV12-4	TRBJ2-7	once	.	TGTGCCAGCAGTTTTGGCTCCTACGAGCAGTACTTC	CASSFGSYEQYF
TRBV4-2	TRBJ2-2	medium-sized	.	TGTGCCAGCAGCCATTTCGAGGAGGCCGGGGAGCTGTTTTTT	CASSHFEEAGELFF
TRBV13	TRBJ2-3	.	.	TGTGCCAGCAGCTCGGAGGGGGCGGGAGACGGAGCAGATACGCAGTATTTT	CASSSEGAGDGADTQYF
TRBV7-2	TRBJ2-3	.	.	TGTGCCAGCAGCCCCCAGGGGCTGGTCAACACAGATACGCAGTATTTT	CASSPQGLVNTDTQYF
TRBV7-9	TRBJ2-7	.	.	TGTGCCAGCAGCGACGACCGATCCTACGAGCAGTACTTC	CASSDDRSYEQYF
TRBV7-6	TRBJ1-2	.	.	TGTGCCAGCAGCTCGGGCCCCACCCCTAACTATGGCTACACCTTC	CASSSGPTPNYGYTF
TRBV11-3	TRBJ1-2	.	.	TGTGCCAGCAGCTTAGGGTACCCCGTGGGGGGCTACACCTTC	CASSLGYPVGGYTF
TRBV28	TRBJ2-4	.	TRBD2	TGTGCCAGCAGTCTCCCGGGACTAGCGGCCAAAAACATTCAGTACTTC	CASSLPGLAAKNIQYF
TRBV30	TRBJ2-1	once	.	TGTGCCTATCAACTAGACAGCTCCTACAATGAGCAGTTCTTC	CAYQLDSSYNEQFF
TRBV19	TRBJ1-2	once	.	TGTGCCAGTAGTTCCAGGGGAACAGCCTGGGAGGGTGGCTACACCTTC	CASSSRGTAWEGGYTF
TRBV7-8	TRBJ2-7	.	.	TGTGCCAGCAGCCTTGGCTGGGGCCTCCCCTACGAGCAGTACTTC	CASSLGWGLPYEQYF
TRBV2	TRBJ1-3	.	.	TGTGCCAGCAGTGGGTCTTGGGCGTCGGGAAACACCATATATTTT	CASSGSWASGNTIYF
TRBV7-3	TRBJ2-7	once	.	TGTGCCAGCAGCTTAACGGCACAGTCCTACGAGCAGTACTTC	CASSLTAQSYEQYF
TRBV2	TRBJ2-3	.	TRBD1	TGTGCCAGCAGTGAACAGGGACAGGGAAATACAGATACGCAGTATTTT	CASSEQGQGNTDTQYF
TRBV9	TRBJ2-1	.	TRBD2	TGTGCCAGCAGCGTAAGCGGGGGCAACAATGAGCAGTTCTTC	CASSVSGGNNEQFF
TRBV6-2/TRBV6-3	TRBJ2-4	.	TRBD1	TGTGCCAGCAGTACTCCAGGGACAGGGGGCAGAAACATTCAGTACTTC	CASSTPGTGGRNIQYF
TRBV9	TRBJ2-5	.	.	TGTGCCAGCAGCGTAGCTGGGGTCCGGTTAGAGACCCAGTACTTC	CASSVAGVRLETQYF
TRBV6-5	TRBJ2-1	.	TRBD1	TGTGCCAGCACCTCACGGGACAGGACCTACAATGAGCAGTTCTTC	CASTSRDRTYNEQFF
TRBV11-3	TRBJ1-1	.	.	TGTGCCAGCAGCTTAGAGTCTGTTAACACTGAAGCTTTCTTT	CASSLESVNTEAFF